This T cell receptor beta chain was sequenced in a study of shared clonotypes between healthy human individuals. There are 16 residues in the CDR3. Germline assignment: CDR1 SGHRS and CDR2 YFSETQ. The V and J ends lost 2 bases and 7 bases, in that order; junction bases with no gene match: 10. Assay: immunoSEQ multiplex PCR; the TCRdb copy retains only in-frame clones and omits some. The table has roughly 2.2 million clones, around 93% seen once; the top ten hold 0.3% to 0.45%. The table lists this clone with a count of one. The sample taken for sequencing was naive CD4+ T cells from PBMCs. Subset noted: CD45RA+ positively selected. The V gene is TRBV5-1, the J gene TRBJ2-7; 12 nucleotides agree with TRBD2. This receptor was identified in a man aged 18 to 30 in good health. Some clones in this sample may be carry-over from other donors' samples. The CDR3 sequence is CASSLTGTSGPREQYF. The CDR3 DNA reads TGCGCCAGCAGCTTAACCGGGACTAGCGGGCCGAGAGAGCAGTACTTC.